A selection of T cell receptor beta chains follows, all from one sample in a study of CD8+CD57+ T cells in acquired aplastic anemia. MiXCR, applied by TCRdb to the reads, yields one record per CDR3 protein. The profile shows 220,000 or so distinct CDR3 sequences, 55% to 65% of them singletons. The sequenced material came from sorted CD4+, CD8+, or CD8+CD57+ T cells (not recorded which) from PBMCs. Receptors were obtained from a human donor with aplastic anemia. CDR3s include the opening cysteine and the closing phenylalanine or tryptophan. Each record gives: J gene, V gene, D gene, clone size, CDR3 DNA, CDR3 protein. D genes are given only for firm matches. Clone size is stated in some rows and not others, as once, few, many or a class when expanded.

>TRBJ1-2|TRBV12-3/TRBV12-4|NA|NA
TGTGCCAGCAGAACCCGGGGGGCCTATGGCTACACCTTC
CASRTRGAYGYTF
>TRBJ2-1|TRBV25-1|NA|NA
TGTGCCAGCAGTAGTGGGACTCCTCAAGGGAATGAGCAGTTCTTC
CASSSGTPQGNEQFF
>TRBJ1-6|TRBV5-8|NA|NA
TGTGCCAGCAGCCCGGGGTGGGGTGGTTCACCCCTCCACTTT
CASSPGWGGSPLHF
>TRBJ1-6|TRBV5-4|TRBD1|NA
TGTGCCAGCAGCGCGGGACAGGATGGTTCACCCCTCCACTTT
CASSAGQDGSPLHF
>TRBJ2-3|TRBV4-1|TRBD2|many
TGCGCCAGCAGCCCGCCCTTCCTAAGCGGGGGCACAGATACGCAGTATTTT
CASSPPFLSGGTDTQYF
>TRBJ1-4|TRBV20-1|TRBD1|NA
TGCAGTGCTAAGCGGGACAGGAAGGACGAAAAACTGTTTTTT
CSAKRDRKDEKLFF
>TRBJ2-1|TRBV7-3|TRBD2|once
TGTGCCAGCAGCTTATCGACTAGCAGGTACAATGAGCAGTTCTTC
CASSLSTSRYNEQFF
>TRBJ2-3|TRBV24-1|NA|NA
TGTGCCACCAGTGATTTGGGCGTTTACGATACGCAGTATTTT
CATSDLGVYDTQYF
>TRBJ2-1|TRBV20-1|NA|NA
TGCAGTGCTAGCGGTTTGCGGCCTGTACACAATGAGCAGTTCTTC
CSASGLRPVHNEQFF
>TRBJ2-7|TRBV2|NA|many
TGTGCCAGCGGACCTAATAAGTACTTC
CASGPNKYF
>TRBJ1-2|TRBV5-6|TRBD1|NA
TGTGCCAGCAGCTTGAGACGACAGGGCGCCTATGGCTACACCTTC
CASSLRRQGAYGYTF
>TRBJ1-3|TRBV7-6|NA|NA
TGTGCCAGCAGCTCGATACAGGGAAACACCATATATTTT
CASSSIQGNTIYF
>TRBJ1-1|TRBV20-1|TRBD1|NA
TGCAGTGCTAGTCGGACAGGGGACCAGAACACTGAAGCTTTCTTT
CSASRTGDQNTEAFF
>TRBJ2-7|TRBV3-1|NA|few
TGTGCCAGCAGCCAAGCTGGGCAGGGGAGCGAGCAGTACTTC
CASSQAGQGSEQYF
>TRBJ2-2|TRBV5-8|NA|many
TGTGCCAGCAGCTTCGTATATTCCGCCGGGGAGCTGTTTTTT
CASSFVYSAGELFF
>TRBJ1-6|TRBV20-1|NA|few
TGCAGTGGGACAAGCTCCTATAATTCACCCCTCCACTTT
CSGTSSYNSPLHF
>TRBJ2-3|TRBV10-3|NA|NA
TGTGCCACCCTTGGGGAGACGGGAGGCACAGATACGCAGTATTTT
CATLGETGGTDTQYF
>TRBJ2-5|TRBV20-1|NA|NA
TGCAGTGCTAGTTGGGGGGCCCAAGAGACCCAGTACTTC
CSASWGAQETQYF
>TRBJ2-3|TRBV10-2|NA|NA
TGCGCCAGCAGTGAGGTTAAACCGGGCTATACGCAGTATTTT
CASSEVKPGYTQYF
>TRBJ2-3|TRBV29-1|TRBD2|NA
TGCAGCGTTGCTCTAGCGGACACAGATACGCAGTATTTT
CSVALADTDTQYF
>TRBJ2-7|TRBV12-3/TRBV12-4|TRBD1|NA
TGTGCCAGCAGTTTCGGGGACAGGGATTACGAGCAGTACTTC
CASSFGDRDYEQYF
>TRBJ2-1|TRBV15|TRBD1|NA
TGTGCCACCAGCAGAGGACAGGGGTTGAATGGGCAGTTCTTC
CATSRGQGLNGQFF
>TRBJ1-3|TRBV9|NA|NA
TGTGCCAGCAGCGCAGTATCACAATCTAGCACCATATATTTT
CASSAVSQSSTIYF
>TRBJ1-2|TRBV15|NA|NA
TGTGCCACCAGCAGAGATCGGGGGAACTATGGCTACACCTTC
CATSRDRGNYGYTF
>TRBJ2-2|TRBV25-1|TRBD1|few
TGTGCCAGCAGTCCCCTGGGGACAGGGTGGAACACCGGGGAGCTGTTTTTT
CASSPLGTGWNTGELFF
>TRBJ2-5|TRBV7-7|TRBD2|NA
TGTGCCAGCAGCCCCGGACTAGCGGGGACCCAGTACTTC
CASSPGLAGTQYF
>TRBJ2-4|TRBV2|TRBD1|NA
TGTGCCAGCAGTATTGACAGGGGAAACATTCAGTACTTC
CASSIDRGNIQYF
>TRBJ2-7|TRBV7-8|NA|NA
TGTGCCAGCAGCTTAGGACTAGTTTCCGACGAGCAGTACTTC
CASSLGLVSDEQYF
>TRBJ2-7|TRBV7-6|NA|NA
TGTGCCAGCAGCCCTGAGGTTTGTAGGGAGCAGTACTTC
CASSPEVCREQYF
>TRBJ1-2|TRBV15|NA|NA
TGTGCCACCAGCAGAGCCCGGACAGCCAACTATGGCTACACCTTC
CATSRARTANYGYTF
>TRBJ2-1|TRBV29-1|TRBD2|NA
TGCAGCGTTATGGGGGGGGATTACAATGAGCAGTTCTTC
CSVMGGDYNEQFF
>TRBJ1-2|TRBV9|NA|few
TGTGCCAGCAGCGAGAGCATCTATGGCTACACCTTC
CASSESIYGYTF
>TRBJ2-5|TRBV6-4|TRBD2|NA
TGTGCCAGCAGTGCCTACTTACGGGGGGGATACCAAGAGACCCAGTACTTC
CASSAYLRGGYQETQYF
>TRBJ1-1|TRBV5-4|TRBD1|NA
TGTGCCAGCAGCTGGGGGACAGGGGGCACTGAAGCTTTCTTT
CASSWGTGGTEAFF
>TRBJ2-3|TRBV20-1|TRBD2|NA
TGCAGTGCTGACGGACTAGCGGGAGCAGGTACGCAGTATTTT
CSADGLAGAGTQYF